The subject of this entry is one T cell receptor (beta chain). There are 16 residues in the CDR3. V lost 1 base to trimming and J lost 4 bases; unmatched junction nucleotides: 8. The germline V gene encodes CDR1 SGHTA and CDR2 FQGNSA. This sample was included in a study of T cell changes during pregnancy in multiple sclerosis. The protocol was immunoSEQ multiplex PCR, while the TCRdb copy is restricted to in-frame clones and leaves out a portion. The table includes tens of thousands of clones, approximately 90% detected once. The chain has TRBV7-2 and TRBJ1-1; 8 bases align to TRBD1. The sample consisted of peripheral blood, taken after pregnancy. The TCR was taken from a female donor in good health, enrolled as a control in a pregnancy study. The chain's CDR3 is CASSLEQGGIGTEAFF. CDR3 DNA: TGTGCCAGCAGCTTAGAACAGGGGGGTATTGGCACTGAAGCTTTCTTT.